The T cell receptor beta chain under discussion was sequenced for a study of blood T cell repertoires in COVID-19. This table comes from immunoSEQ multiplex PCR, and its TCRdb copy is limited to in-frame clones, with some not included. This table has around 100,000 clones, less than 85% appearing once. Germline V gives CDR1 LNHDA, CDR2 SQIVND (reference sequence). This CDR3 region has 14 residues. V was cut by 1 base and J by 6 bases, with 10 bases left in between. This chain uses TRBV19 with TRBJ1-5; no clear D. The specimen was peripheral blood. This TCR came from a woman aged 55-70 years with acute or convalescent COVID-19. The CDR3 sequence: CASSIAARAQPQHF. The CDR3 nucleotides are TGTGCCAGTAGTATAGCTGCGCGGGCTCAGCCCCAGCATTTT. The full variable domain, in which reference TRBV19 and TRBJ1-5 provide the parts outside the CDR3, is DGGITQSPKYLFRKEGQNVTLSCEQNLNHDAMYWYRQDPGQGLRLIYYSQIVNDFQKGDIAEGYSVSREKKESFPLTVTSAQKNPTAFYLCASSIAARAQPQHFGDGTRLSIL.